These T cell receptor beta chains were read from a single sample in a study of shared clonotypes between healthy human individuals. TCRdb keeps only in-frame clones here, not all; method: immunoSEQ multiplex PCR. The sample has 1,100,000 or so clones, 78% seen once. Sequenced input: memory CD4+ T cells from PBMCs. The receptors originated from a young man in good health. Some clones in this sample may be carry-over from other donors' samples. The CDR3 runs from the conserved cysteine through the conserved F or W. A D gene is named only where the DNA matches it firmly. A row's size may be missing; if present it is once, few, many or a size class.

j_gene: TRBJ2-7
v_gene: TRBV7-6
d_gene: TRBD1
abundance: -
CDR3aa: CASSSLDLGTGPNEQYF
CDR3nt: TGTGCCAGCAGCTCACTTGACCTAGGGACAGGGCCCAACGAGCAGTACTTC

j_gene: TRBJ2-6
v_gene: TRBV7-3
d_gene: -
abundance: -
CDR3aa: CASSRGGSGANVLTF
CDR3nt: TGTGCCAGCAGCCGAGGGGGCTCTGGGGCCAACGTCCTGACTTTC

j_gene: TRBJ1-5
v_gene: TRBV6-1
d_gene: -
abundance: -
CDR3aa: CASSEAVGQINQPQHF
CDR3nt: TGTGCCAGCAGTGAAGCGGTAGGACAGATCAATCAGCCCCAGCATTTT

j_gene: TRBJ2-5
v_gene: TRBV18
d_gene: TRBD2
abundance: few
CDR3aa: CASSPVGLAGGSGRETQYF
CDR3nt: TGTGCCAGCTCACCGGTGGGACTAGCGGGAGGATCGGGGAGAGAGACCCAGTACTTC

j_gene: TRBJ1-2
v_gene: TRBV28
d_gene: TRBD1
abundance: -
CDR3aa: CASSLTGGYGYTF
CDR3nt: TGTGCCAGCAGTTTAACAGGGGGCTATGGCTACACCTTC

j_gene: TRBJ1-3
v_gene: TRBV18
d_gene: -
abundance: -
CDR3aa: CASSPPEGTGNTIYF
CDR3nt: TGTGCCAGCTCACCACCGGAAGGGACCGGAAACACCATATATTTT

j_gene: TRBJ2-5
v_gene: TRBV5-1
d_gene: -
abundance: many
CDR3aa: CASSPGQMQETQYF
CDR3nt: TGCGCCAGCAGCCCAGGACAGATGCAAGAGACCCAGTACTTC

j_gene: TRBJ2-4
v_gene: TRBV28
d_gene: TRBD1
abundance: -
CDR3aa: CASSSGQGAKNIQYF
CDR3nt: TGTGCCAGCAGTTCGGGACAGGGAGCCAAAAACATTCAGTACTTC

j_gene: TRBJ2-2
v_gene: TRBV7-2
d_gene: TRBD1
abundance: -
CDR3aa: CASSSHRGQGTGELFF
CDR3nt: TGTGCCAGCAGCTCCCACAGGGGGCAAGGGACCGGGGAGCTGTTTTTT

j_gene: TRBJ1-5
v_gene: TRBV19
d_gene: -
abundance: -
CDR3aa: CASSPGQVAQPQHF
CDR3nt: TGTGCCAGTAGTCCGGGACAAGTGGCTCAGCCCCAGCATTTT

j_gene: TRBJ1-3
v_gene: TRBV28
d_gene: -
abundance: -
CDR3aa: CASSPPGILSGNTIYF
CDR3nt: TGTGCCAGCAGTCCTCCGGGGATCCTCTCTGGAAACACCATATATTTT

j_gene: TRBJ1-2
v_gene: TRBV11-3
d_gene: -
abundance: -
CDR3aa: CASSSPNIYGYTF
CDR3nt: TGTGCCAGCAGCTCCCCGAACATCTATGGCTACACCTTC

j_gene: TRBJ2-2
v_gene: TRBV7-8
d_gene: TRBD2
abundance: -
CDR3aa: CASILSGSSGELFF
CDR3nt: TGTGCCAGCATCCTTAGCGGGAGTTCCGGGGAGCTGTTTTTT

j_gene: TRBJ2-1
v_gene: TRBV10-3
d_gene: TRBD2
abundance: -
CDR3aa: CAISGSSGVVSGYNEQFF
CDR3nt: TGTGCCATCAGTGGATCGAGCGGGGTAGTCAGTGGATACAATGAGCAGTTCTTC

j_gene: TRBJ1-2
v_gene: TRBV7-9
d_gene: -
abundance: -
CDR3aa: CASSLPGIPNYGYTF
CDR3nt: TGTGCCAGCAGCTTACCCGGGATACCGAACTATGGCTACACCTTC

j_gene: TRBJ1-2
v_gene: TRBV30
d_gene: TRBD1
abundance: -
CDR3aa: CAWTRGHDGYTF
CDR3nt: TGTGCCTGGACTAGGGGGCACGACGGCTACACCTTC

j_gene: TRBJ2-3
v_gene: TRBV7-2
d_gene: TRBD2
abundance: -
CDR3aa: CASSSGLVGPDTQYF
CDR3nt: TGTGCCAGCAGCTCGGGACTAGTGGGCCCAGATACGCAGTATTTT

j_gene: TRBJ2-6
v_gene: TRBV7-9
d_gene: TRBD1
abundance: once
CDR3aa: CASSADRGRGANVLTF
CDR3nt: TGTGCCAGCAGCGCGGACAGGGGGCGCGGGGCCAACGTCCTGACTTTC

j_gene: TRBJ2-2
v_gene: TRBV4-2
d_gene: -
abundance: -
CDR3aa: CASSQGGAPANTGELFF
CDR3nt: TGTGCCAGCAGCCAAGGAGGAGCGCCTGCGAACACCGGGGAGCTGTTTTTT

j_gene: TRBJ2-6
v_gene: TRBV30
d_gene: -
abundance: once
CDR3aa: CAWSPGRALLSGANVLTF
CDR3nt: TGTGCCTGGAGCCCGGGAAGGGCTTTACTCTCTGGGGCCAACGTCCTGACTTTC

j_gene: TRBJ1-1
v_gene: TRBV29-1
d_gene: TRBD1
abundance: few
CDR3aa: CSVGGGQGLNTEAFF
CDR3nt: TGCAGCGTTGGGGGGGGACAGGGCCTGAACACTGAAGCTTTCTTT

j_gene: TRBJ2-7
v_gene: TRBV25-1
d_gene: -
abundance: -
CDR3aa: CASSERGRIEQYF
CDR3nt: TGTGCCAGCAGTGAAAGAGGGCGGATAGAGCAGTACTTC

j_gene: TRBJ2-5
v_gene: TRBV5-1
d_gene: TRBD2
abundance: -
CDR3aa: CASTLTSGRAGETQYF
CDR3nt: TGCGCCAGCACCCTTACTAGCGGGAGGGCCGGTGAGACCCAGTACTTC

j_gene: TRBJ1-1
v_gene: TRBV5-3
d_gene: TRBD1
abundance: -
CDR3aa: CASNPRGQIDTEAFF
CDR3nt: TGTGCCAGTAACCCCAGGGGGCAAATCGACACTGAAGCTTTCTTT

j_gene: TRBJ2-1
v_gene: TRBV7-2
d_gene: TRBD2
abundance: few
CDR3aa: CASSSTSGKGEQFF
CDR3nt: TGTGCCAGCAGCTCGACTAGCGGGAAGGGTGAGCAGTTCTTC

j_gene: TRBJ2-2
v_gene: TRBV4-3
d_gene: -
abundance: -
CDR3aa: CASSQDNWDRDHTGELFF
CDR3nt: TGCGCCAGCAGCCAGGACAACTGGGACCGGGACCACACCGGGGAGCTGTTTTTT

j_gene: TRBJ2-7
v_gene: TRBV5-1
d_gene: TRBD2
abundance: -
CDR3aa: CASSLGSGLAGQDEQYF
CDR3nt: TGCGCCAGCAGCTTGGGATCGGGACTAGCGGGACAGGACGAGCAGTACTTC

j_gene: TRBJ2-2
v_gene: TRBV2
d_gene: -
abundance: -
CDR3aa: CASRGNTGELFF
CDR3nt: TGTGCCAGCAGGGGTAACACCGGGGAGCTGTTTTTT

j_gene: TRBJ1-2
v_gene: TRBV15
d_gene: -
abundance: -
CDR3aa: CATSRRQGGSGDYGYTF
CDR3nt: TGTGCCACCAGCAGAAGGCAGGGAGGCTCCGGCGACTATGGCTACACCTTC

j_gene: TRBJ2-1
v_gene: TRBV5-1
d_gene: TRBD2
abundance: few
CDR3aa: CASSSPYSGVNEQFF
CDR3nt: TGCGCCAGCAGCTCCCCATATAGCGGGGTCAATGAGCAGTTCTTC

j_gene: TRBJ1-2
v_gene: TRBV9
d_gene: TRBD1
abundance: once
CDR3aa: CASSAWTGNYGYTF
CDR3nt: TGTGCCAGCAGCGCCTGGACAGGAAACTATGGCTACACCTTC

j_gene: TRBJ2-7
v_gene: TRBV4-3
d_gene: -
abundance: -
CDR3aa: CASSQGISPSYEQYF
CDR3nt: TGCGCCAGCAGCCAAGGAATTAGTCCCTCCTACGAGCAGTACTTC

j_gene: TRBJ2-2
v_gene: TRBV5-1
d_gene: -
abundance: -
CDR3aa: CASSPGHDTGELFF
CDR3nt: TGCGCCAGCAGCCCTGGACACGACACCGGGGAGCTGTTTTTT

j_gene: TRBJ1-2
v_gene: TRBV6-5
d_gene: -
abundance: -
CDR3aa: CASSSGEGRGWGYTF
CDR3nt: TGTGCCAGCAGTTCCGGGGAGGGGAGGGGTTGGGGCTACACCTTC

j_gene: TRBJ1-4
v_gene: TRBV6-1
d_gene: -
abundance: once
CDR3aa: CASSENRYNEKLFF
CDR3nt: TGTGCCAGCAGTGAGAACAGATATAATGAAAAACTGTTTTTT

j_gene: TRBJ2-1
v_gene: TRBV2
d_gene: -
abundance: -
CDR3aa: CASSESLPVEQFF
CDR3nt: TGTGCCAGCAGTGAATCACTGCCGGTGGAGCAGTTCTTC

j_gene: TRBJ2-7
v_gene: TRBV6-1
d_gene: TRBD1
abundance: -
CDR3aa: CARLGQGYEQYF
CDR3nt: TGTGCCAGATTGGGACAGGGCTACGAGCAGTACTTC

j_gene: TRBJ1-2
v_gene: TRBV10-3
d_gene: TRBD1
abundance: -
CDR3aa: CAISEGQGLVSNYGYTF
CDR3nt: TGTGCCATCAGTGAGGGACAGGGATTGGTGTCAAACTATGGCTACACCTTC

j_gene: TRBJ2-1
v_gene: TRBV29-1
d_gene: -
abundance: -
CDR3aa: CSGVSRASSYNEQFF
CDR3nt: TGCAGCGGTGTATCGAGGGCGAGCTCCTACAATGAGCAGTTCTTC

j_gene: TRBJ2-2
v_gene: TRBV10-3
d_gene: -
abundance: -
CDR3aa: CATKFLLENTGELFF
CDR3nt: TGTGCCACCAAGTTCCTACTAGAGAACACCGGGGAGCTGTTTTTT

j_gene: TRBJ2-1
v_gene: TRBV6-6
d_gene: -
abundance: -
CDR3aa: CASSPDPTDNYSEQFF
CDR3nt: TGTGCCAGCAGCCCCGACCCCACAGATAACTACAGTGAGCAGTTCTTC

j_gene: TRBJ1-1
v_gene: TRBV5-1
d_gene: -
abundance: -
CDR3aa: CASSLVAPGTEAFF
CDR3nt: TGCGCCAGCAGCTTGGTGGCACCTGGCACTGAAGCTTTCTTT

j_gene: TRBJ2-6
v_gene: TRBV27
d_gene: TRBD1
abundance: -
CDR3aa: CASSGLGQGYGANVLTF
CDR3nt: TGTGCCAGCAGTGGCCTTGGACAGGGCTACGGGGCCAACGTCCTGACTTTC

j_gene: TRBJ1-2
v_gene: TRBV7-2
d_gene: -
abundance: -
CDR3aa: CASSFVQVINYGYTF
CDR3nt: TGTGCCAGCAGCTTCGTTCAGGTGATTAACTATGGCTACACCTTC

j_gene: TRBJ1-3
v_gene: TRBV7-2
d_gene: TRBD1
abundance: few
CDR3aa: CASSSLLGQNSGNTIYF
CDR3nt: TGTGCCAGCAGCTCGCTCCTGGGACAGAACTCTGGAAACACCATATATTTT

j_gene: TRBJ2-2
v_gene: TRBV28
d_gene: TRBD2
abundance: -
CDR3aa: CASSAALSLTLAGRNTGELFF
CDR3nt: TGTGCCAGCAGTGCAGCCCTCTCCCTCACACTAGCGGGAAGGAACACCGGGGAGCTGTTTTTT

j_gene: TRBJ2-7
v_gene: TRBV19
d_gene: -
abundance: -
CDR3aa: CASSITGARSYEQYF
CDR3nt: TGTGCCAGTAGTATTACGGGCGCAAGGTCCTACGAGCAGTACTTC

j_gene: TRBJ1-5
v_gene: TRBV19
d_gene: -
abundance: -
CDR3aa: CASSIGSEGRPQHF
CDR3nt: TGTGCCAGTAGTATCGGTAGCGAGGGTCGGCCCCAGCATTTT

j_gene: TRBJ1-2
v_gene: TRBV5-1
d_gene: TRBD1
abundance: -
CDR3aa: CASSLQGKDGYTF
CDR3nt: TGCGCCAGCAGCCTACAGGGGAAGGATGGCTACACCTTC

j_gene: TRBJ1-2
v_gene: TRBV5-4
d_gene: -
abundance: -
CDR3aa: CASSQDTNYGYTF
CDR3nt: TGTGCCAGCAGCCAAGACACCAACTATGGCTACACCTTC

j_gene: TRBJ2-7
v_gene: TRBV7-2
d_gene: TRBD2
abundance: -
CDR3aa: CASSLPGLAGGPRYEQYF
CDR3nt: TGTGCCAGCAGCCTTCCGGGACTAGCGGGAGGGCCTAGGTACGAGCAGTACTTC

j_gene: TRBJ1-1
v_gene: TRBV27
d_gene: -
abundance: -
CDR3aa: CASSPDRSPLVGNTEAFF
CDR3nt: TGTGCCAGCAGCCCCGACAGGTCCCCTCTGGTTGGGAACACTGAAGCTTTCTTT

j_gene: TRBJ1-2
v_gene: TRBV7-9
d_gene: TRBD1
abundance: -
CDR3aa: CASSRQGSNYGYTF
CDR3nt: TGTGCCAGCAGCCGACAGGGTAGTAACTATGGCTACACCTTC

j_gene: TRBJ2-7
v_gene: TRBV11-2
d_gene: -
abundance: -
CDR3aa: CASSRSGPTYEQYF
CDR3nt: TGTGCCAGCAGCCGCTCCGGGCCAACCTACGAGCAGTACTTC

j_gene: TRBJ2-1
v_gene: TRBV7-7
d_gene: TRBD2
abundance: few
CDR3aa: CASSLTSANYNEQFF
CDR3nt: TGTGCCAGCAGCTTAACTAGCGCTAACTACAATGAGCAGTTCTTC

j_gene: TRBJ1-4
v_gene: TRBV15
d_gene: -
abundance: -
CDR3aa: CAASQQTNEKLFF
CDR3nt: TGTGCCGCATCACAGCAGACTAATGAAAAACTGTTTTTT

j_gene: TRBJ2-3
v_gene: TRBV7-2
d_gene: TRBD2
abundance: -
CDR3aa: CASSFNPAGGATDTQYF
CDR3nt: TGTGCCAGCAGTTTTAATCCAGCGGGAGGGGCTACAGATACGCAGTATTTT

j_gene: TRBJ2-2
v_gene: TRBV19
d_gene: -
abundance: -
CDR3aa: CASSTVSGPVNTGELFF
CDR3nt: TGTGCCAGTAGTACCGTTAGCGGACCCGTGAACACCGGGGAGCTGTTTTTT

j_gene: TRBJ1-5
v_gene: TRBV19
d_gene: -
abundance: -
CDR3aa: CASSIVAGQFNQPQHF
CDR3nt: TGTGCCAGTAGTATAGTGGCAGGACAGTTCAATCAGCCCCAGCATTTT